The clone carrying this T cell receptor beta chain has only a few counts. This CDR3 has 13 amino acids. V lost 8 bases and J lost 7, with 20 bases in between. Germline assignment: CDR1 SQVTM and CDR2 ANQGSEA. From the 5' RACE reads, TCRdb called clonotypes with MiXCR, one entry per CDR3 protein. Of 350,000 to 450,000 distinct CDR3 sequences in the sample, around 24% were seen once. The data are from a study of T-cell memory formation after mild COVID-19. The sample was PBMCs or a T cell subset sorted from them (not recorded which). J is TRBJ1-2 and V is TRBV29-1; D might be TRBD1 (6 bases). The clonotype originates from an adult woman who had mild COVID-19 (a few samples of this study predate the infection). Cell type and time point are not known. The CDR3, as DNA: TGCAGCTCTTGGGACACCCCCCTGGGTGGCTACACCTTC. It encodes CSSWDTPLGGYTF.